This T cell receptor beta chain came from a study of blood T cell repertoires in COVID-19. Study-wide background: Samples of COVID-19 (acute and convalescent) were obtained from the United States, Italy and Spain. From T cells, B-cell-depleted T cells, or PBMCs came the material, which was cDNA or gDNA.

The CDR3 contains 14 residues. Trimming left V 6 bases short and J 1 base short, with 12 bases between. In germline, CDR1 is WSHSY, CDR2 SAAADI. Per the study methods: Amplification from reference gene primers served as the basis for estimated nucleated cell counts. The protocol was immunoSEQ multiplex PCR, while the TCRdb copy is restricted to in-frame clones and leaves out a portion. V, J and clone size derive from that table, while D and trimming were established from the DNA sequence. This sample has 150,000 to 200,000 clones, with around 87% found just once. A single count supports this clone. The chain combines TRBV10-2 with TRBJ1-1; weak D call: TRBD1 (5 bases). The TCR sequence derives from a man between 35 and 55 years old with active or convalescent COVID-19. Specimen: peripheral blood. The CDR3 sequence is CASSTTGPNTEAFF. For the CDR3, the DNA is TGCGCCAGCAGCACTACAGGACCGAACACTGAAGCTTTCTTT.